The 18 T cell receptor beta chains below were found in one sample sequenced in a study of CD8+ T cells in alopecia areata. Sequencing used cDNA as its template, made by extracting RNA and reverse transcribing it. Clones were read by immunoSEQ multiplex PCR, and TCRdb kept only the in-frame ones, dropping some. This sample carries about 270,000 clones, 60% of them seen once, and the ten largest clones take about 0.89%. The treatment is: oral pan-JAK inhibitor, 5-10 mg twice daily. Sequencing used CD4+ T cells sorted from blood, obtained at week 52, from a patient treated with tofacitinib. These receptors came from a human donor with alopecia areata.

V is TRBV29-1 and J is TRBJ2-3; TRBD1 agrees at 7 bases. From germline, CDR1 is SQVTM and CDR2 ANQGSEA. V lost 2 bases, J lost 4 bases, and 3 bases stayed unmatched. The CDR3 has 13 residues. In nucleotides, the CDR3 is TGCAGCGTTGAAAACAGGGGTGCAGATACGCAGTATTTT. Encoded protein: CSVENRGADTQYF.

The gene calls are TRBV30 and TRBJ2-7, with 8 nucleotides matching TRBD1. The germline V gene encodes CDR1 GTSNPN and CDR2 SVGIG (reference sequence). CDR3 size: 13 residues. V shed 5 bases, J shed 3 bases, and the junction held 6 bases outside the gene matches. The DNA of the CDR3 is TGTGCCTGGTCAGGGACAGGCTTCTACGAGCAGTACTTC. It codes for CAWSGTGFYEQYF.

Only one count was recorded for this clone. Other DNA sequences in the sample encode the same CDR3. The chain joins TRBV27 to TRBJ2-3; D is ambiguous. CDR1 MNHEY and CDR2 SMNVEV come from the germline V gene (reference sequence). CDR3 size: 12 residues. Trimming left V 4 bases short and J 2 bases short, with 4 bases between. In DNA form, the CDR3 reads TGTGCCAGCAGTTCTAACACAGATACGCAGTATTTT. This codes for CASSSNTDTQYF.

The chain is built from TRBV29-1 and TRBJ2-7; the D is unclear. The ends were cut back, 6 bases at V and 4 bases at J, with 10 bases in the middle. This CDR3 spans 11 amino acids. Per the germline V gene, CDR1 is SQVTM and CDR2 is ANQGSEA. CDR3 DNA sequence: TGCAGCGTCCAAGACGGATACGAGCAGTACTTC. Translating gives CSVQDGYEQYF.

The rearrangement links TRBV15 to TRBJ1-6; D gene ambiguous. V shed 5 bases and J shed 2 bases, with 10 bases lying between them. The CDR3 length is 15 residues. CDR1 is LNHNV, CDR2 YYDKDF, per germline (reference sequence). The CDR3 spells CATSRDKTYNSPLHF. As DNA, the CDR3 is TGTGCCACCAGCCGCGACAAGACCTATAATTCACCCCTCCACTTT.

The chain carries TRBV9 and TRBJ1-2, with a tentative D call TRBD1 (5 bases). Germline lookup yields CDR1 SGDLS and CDR2 YYNGEE. The length of the CDR3 is 13 residues. Trimming took off 0 bases at V and 7 bases at J, with 10 bases between the two ends. The DNA of the CDR3 is TGTGCCAGCAGCGTAGGAGGGGTGGTTGGCTACACCTTC. This sequence encodes CASSVGGVVGYTF.

The gene calls are TRBV10-3 and TRBJ2-6; D unclear. The CDR3 totals 15 residues. Germline V gene sequence: CDR1 ENHRY, CDR2 SYGVKD. V was cut by 8 bases and J by 0 bases, with 11 bases left in between. CDR3 region: CAIGPVHSGANVLTF. Here the CDR3 DNA reads TGTGCCATCGGACCAGTTCACTCTGGGGCCAACGTCCTGACTTTC.

The sample holds one count of this clone. The V gene is TRBV5-1, the J gene TRBJ1-6; D is ambiguous. The CDR3 runs to 17 residues. Germline V gene data show CDR1 as SGHRS and CDR2 as YFSETQ. The ends were cut back, 0 bases at V and 0 bases at J, with 10 bases in the middle. The chain's CDR3 is CASSLVPASSYNSPLHF. The CDR3 nucleotides are TGCGCCAGCAGCTTGGTACCGGCTAGCTCCTATAATTCACCCCTCCACTTT.

J is TRBJ2-7 and V is TRBV5-1; TRBD2 might be the D (6 bases). The CDR3 has 14 amino acids. The V end was cut by 5 bases, the J end by 5 bases, with 17 bases between. CDR1 and CDR2 from the germline V gene are SGHRS and YFSETQ. DNA for the CDR3: TGCGCCAGCAGTGGACTATCCACCCCCAACGAGCAGTACTTC. Translating gives CASSGLSTPNEQYF. Full variable domain (rest looked up from reference TRBV5-1 and TRBJ2-7): KAGVTQTPRYLIKTRGQQVTLSCSPISGHRSVSWYQQTPGQGLQFLFEYFSETQRNKGNFPGRFSGRQFSNSRSEMNVSTLELGDSALYLCASSGLSTPNEQYFGPGTRLTVT.

The CDR3: CASSLAVTGSYGYTF. In nucleotides, the CDR3 is TGTGCCAGCAGCTTAGCGGTGACAGGGTCATATGGCTACACCTTC. The chain combines TRBV7-2 with TRBJ1-2; 7 bases match TRBD1. The CDR3 is 15 residues long. Germline-derived CDR1 and CDR2 are SGHTA and FQGNSA. V lost 0 bases and J lost 5; bases outside the gene matches: 6.

J is TRBJ1-2 and V is TRBV30, with D maybe TRBD1 (6 bases). The CDR3 length is 14 residues. V lost 7 bases and J 0 bases, leaving 15 bases between the germline ends. Germline V gene sequence: CDR1 GTSNPN, CDR2 SVGIG (reference sequence). The CDR3 spells CASRAGTTNYGYTF. The CDR3 nucleotides are TGTGCCTCCCGCGCCGGGACAACTAACTATGGCTACACCTTC.

This clone was detected only a few times. The chain uses TRBV29-1 and TRBJ2-6, with D possibly being TRBD1 or TRBD2 (5 bases each). Germline CDR1 reads SQVTM; CDR2 reads ANQGSEA. Trimming took 6 bases from V and 2 from J, leaving 14 bases between them. This CDR3 contains 15 residues. In nucleotides, the CDR3 is TGCAGCGTCGTGGGGCAGGGACCTGGGGCCAACGTCCTGACTTTC. It is translated as CSVVGQGPGANVLTF. Filled out from reference TRBV29-1 and TRBJ2-6, the complete variable domain reads SAVISQKPSRDICQRGTSLTIQCQVDSQVTMMFWYRQQPGQSLTLIATANQGSEATYESGFVIDKFPISRPNLTFSTLTVSNMSPEDSSIYLCSVVGQGPGANVLTFGAGSRLTVL.

CDR3 region: CASSPQIMNTEAFF. The CDR3 nucleotides are TGTGCCAGCTCACCACAGATAATGAACACTGAAGCTTTCTTT. The J gene is TRBJ1-1, the V gene TRBV18, with no clear D. The CDR3 contains 14 residues. CDR1 and CDR2 (germline): KGHSH, LQKENI. Trimming left V 1 base short and J 0 bases short, with 6 bases between.

The chain recombines TRBV10-3 with TRBJ1-1; no clear D gene. This CDR3 has 13 residues. The V end lost 11 bases, the J end lost 1 base, and 14 bases lay between the germline ends. Germline V lookup: CDR1 ENHRY, CDR2 SYGVKD. In DNA form, the CDR3 reads TGTGCCGTTCAAAGGGATCCGAACACTGAAGCTTTCTTT. This codes for CAVQRDPNTEAFF.

The chain employs TRBV6-5 and TRBJ2-7; 7 bases are shared with TRBD1. V was pared by 5 bases and J by 1 base, with 8 bases of the junction left unmatched. Germline values: CDR1 MNHEY, CDR2 SVGAGI. This CDR3 is 15 amino acids long. CDR3 in amino acids: CASSQTGTVSYEQYF. The CDR3 nucleotides are TGTGCCAGCAGTCAAACCGGGACAGTTTCCTACGAGCAGTACTTC.

The V and J genes are TRBV7-2 and TRBJ2-4, with D possibly matching TRBD2 (6 bases). The CDR3 covers 13 residues. The V gene's germline CDR1 is SGHTA and CDR2 FQGNSA. Trimming shortened V by 5 bases and J by 8 bases, and 13 bases separated the two germline ends. CDR3 sequence reads: CASSPPGADIQYF. The DNA for the CDR3 is TGTGCCAGCAGCCCCCCGGGAGCGGACATTCAGTACTTC.

CDR3 bases: TGTGCCAGCAGCCAAGGGGATTTTAATGAAAAACTGTTTTTT. Protein sequence: CASSQGDFNEKLFF. This chain uses TRBV14 with TRBJ1-4; D unresolved. The CDR3 has 14 residues. The germline CDR1 and CDR2 sequences are SGHDN and FVKESK. The germline V and J ends were trimmed by 1 base and 4 bases, with 7 bases remaining between them.

V is TRBV5-4 and J is TRBJ2-1; D possibly uses TRBD1 or TRBD2 (5 bases each). The germline gives CDR1 SGHNT, CDR2 YYREEE (reference sequence). The CDR3 is 15 amino acids. V lost 3 bases and J lost 6, with 16 bases in between. CDR3 in DNA: TGTGCCAGCAGCTCCAAGTCGGGGACGAGCAATGAGCAGTTCTTC. It encodes CASSSKSGTSNEQFF.